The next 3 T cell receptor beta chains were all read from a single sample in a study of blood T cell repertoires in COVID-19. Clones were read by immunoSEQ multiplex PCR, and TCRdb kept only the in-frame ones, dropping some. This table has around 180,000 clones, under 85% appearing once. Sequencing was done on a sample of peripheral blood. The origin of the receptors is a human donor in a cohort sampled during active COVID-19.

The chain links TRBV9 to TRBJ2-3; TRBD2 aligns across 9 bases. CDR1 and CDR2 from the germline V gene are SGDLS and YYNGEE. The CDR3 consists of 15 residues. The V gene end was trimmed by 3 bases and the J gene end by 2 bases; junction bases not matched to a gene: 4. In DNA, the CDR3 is TGTGCCAGCAGCGCGGGCGGGGGGGTCACAGATACGCAGTATTTT. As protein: CASSAGGGVTDTQYF.

The CDR3 here is CASSLAFAGLAGANVLTF. The CDR3 DNA follows: TGTGCCAGCAGCTTAGCGTTTGCAGGCCTGGCTGGGGCCAACGTCCTGACTTTC. The chain joins TRBV7-2 to TRBJ2-6; D is uncertain. The ends were cut back, 0 bases at V and 2 bases at J, with 14 bases in the middle. This CDR3 is 18 amino acids long. The germline CDR1 and CDR2 sequences are SGHTA and FQGNSA.

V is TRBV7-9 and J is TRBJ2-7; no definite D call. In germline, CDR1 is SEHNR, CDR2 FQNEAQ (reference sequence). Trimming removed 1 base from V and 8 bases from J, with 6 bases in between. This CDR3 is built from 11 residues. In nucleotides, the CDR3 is TGTGCCAGCAGCTTAGGTGAGCAGCAGTACTTC. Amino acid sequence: CASSLGEQQYF.